This TCR beta chain was retrieved from a study of blood T cell repertoires in COVID-19. Overall study context: PBMCs, B-cell-depleted T cells, or T cells were the source of the cDNA or gDNA that made up the material.

In the original analysis: Scientists estimated how many nucleated cells there were by amplifying reference gene primers. Produced via immunoSEQ multiplex PCR; TCRdb's table is partial and in-frame only. V, J and clone size were drawn from that table, and D and trimming were deduced from the DNA. The sample consists of about 370,000 clones, over 75% of them appearing once. Germline CDR1 reads SGHTA; CDR2 reads FQGNSA. Trimming removed 6 bases at V and 0 bases at J, with 12 bases between. The CDR3 spans 14 residues. This sequence was found in a man between 18 and 29 years old who had recovered from COVID-19. The sequenced sample consisted of PBMCs or T cells enriched from blood (not recorded which). This chain uses TRBV7-2 with TRBJ2-7; unclear D gene. The CDR3 DNA reads TGTGCCAGCAGTTTAAGACTCAGCTCCTACGAGCAGTACTTC. It translates to CASSLRLSSYEQYF.